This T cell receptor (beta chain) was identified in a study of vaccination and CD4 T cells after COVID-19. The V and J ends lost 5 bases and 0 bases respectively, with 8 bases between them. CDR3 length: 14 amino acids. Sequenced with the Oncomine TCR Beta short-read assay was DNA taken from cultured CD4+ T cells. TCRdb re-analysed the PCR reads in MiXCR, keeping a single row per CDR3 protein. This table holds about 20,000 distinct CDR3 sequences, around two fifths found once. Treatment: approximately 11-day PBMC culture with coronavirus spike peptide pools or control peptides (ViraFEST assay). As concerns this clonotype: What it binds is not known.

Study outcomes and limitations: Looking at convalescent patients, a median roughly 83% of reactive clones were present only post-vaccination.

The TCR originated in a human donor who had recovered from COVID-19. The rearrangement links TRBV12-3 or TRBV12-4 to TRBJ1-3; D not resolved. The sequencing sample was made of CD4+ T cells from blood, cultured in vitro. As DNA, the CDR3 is TGTGCCAGCAGTATAGGTAGCTCTGGAAACACCATATATTTT. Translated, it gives CASSIGSSGNTIYF.